Here is one T cell receptor (beta chain) with its context. This entry is derived from a study of cytomegalovirus exposure and HLA in healthy donors. CDR3 length: 12 residues. V was cut by 5 bases and J by 5 bases, with 10 bases left in between. Germline V gene lookup returns CDR1 MDHEN and CDR2 SYDVKM. PCR amplification relied on 60 Vbeta primers (plus 13 Jbeta primers). Some clones are missing from TCRdb's copy, which holds only in-frame ones; the method was immunoSEQ multiplex PCR. The sample yields 100,000 to 150,000 clones, around four fifths seen once. Sample: PBMCs. This receptor was taken from a man aged 25 to 45 in good health and CMV-seropositive. The rearrangement uses TRBV28 and TRBJ2-7; D unclear. In nucleotides, the CDR3 is TGTGCCAGCAGTCCAAGGAGAAACGAGCAGTACTTC. Translation gives CASSPRRNEQYF.